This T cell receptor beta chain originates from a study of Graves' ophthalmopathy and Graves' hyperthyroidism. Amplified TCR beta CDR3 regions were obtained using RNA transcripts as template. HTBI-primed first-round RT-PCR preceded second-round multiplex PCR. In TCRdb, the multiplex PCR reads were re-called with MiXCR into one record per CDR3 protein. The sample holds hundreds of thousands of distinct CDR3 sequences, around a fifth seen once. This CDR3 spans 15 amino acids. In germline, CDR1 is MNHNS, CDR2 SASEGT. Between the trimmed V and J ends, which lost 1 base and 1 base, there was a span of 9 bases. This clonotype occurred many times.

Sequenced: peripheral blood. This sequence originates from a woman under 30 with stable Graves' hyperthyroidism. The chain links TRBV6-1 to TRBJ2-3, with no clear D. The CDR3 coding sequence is TGTGCCAGCAGTGAAGGAGGTTCTGGCACAGATACGCAGTATTTT. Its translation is CASSEGGSGTDTQYF.